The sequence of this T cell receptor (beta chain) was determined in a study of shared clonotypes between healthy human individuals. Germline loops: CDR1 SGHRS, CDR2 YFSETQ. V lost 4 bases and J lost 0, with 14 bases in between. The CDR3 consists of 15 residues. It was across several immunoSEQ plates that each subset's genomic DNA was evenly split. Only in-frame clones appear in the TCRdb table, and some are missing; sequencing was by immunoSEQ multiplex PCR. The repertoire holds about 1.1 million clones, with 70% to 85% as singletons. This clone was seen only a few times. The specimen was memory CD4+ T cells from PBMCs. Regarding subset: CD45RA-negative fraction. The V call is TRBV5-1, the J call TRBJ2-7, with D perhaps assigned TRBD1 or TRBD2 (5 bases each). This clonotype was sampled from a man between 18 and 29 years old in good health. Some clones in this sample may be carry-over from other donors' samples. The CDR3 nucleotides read TGCGCCAGCAGCATAACGGGACCGAGCTCCTACGAGCAGTACTTC. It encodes CASSITGPSSYEQYF.